This T cell receptor beta chain was found in a study of identical twins. The study, taken as a whole, reports: Fewer insertions were carried by abundant cord blood beta clonotypes, but none was seen in memory repertoires.

V lost 5 bases to trimming and J lost 2 bases, with 11 bases between them. The CDR3 extends over 14 amino acids. CDR1 is KGHSH, CDR2 LQKENI, per germline. This clonotype was seen more than once but under ten times. What it binds is unknown. TCRdb processed the 5' RACE reads anew with MiXCR; each CDR3 protein has one entry. The repertoire includes 690,000 or so distinct CDR3 sequences, roughly 8% of them detected once, and 0.98% sits in the top ten. This sample was shared with a second study, whose subject was yellow fever vaccine responses in identical twins. As that study records: Twins reportedly appeared to share part of their vaccine T cell response while keeping part individual.

The TCR originated in a young woman in good health. Sequencing was done on a sample of PBMCs. J is TRBJ2-3 and V is TRBV18; D call uncertain. CDR3 in amino acids: CASSSRVNTDTQYF. The CDR3 DNA sequence: TGTGCCAGCTCATCAAGGGTAAACACAGATACGCAGTATTTT.